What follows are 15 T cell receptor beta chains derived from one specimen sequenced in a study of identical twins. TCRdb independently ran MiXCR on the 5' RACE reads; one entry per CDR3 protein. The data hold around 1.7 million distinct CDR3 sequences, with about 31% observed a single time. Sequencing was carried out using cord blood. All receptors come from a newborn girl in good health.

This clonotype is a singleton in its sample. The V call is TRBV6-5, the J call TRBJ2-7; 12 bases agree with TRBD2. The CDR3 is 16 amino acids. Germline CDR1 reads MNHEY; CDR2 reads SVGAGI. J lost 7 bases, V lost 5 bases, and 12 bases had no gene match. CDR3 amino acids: CASSKTSGRSYNEQYF. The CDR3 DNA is TGTGCCAGCAGTAAGACTAGCGGGAGATCCTACAATGAGCAGTACTTC.

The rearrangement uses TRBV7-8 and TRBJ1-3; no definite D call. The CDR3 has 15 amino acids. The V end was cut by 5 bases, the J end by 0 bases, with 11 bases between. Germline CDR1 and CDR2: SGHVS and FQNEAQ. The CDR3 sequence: CASSHGRISGNTIYF. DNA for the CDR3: TGTGCCAGCAGCCATGGACGGATCTCTGGAAACACCATATATTTT. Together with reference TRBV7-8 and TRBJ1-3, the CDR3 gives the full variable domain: GAGVSQSPRYKVAKRGQDVALRCDPISGHVSLFWYQQALGQGPEFLTYFQNEAQLDKSGLPSDRFFAERPEGSVSTLKIQRTQQEDSAVYLCASSHGRISGNTIYFGEGSWLTVV.

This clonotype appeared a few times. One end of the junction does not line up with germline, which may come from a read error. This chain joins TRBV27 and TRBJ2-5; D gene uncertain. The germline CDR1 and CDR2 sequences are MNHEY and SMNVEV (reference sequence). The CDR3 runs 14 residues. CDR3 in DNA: TGTGCCAGCAGTTTATCGCTGAACCAGGAGACCCAGTACTTC. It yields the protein CASSLSLNQETQYF.

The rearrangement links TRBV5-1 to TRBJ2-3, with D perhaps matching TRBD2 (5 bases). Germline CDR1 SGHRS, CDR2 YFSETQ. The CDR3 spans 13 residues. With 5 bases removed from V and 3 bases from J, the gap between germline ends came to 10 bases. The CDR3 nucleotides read TGCGCCAGCAGTGTCGAGCGGACAGATACGCAGTATTTT. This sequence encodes CASSVERTDTQYF.

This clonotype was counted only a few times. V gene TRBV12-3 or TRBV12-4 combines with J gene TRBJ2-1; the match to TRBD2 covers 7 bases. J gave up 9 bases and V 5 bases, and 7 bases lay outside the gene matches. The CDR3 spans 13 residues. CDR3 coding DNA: TGTGCCAGCAGTATCCGACTAGCTCTTGAGCAGTTCTTC. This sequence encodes CASSIRLALEQFF.

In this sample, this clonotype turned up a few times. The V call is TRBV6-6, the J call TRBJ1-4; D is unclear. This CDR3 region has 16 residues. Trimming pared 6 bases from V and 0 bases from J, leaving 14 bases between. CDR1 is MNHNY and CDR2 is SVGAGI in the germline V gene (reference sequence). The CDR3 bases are TGTGCCAGCAGCTACATCCGACCGGCAACTAATGAAAAACTGTTTTTT. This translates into CASSYIRPATNEKLFF.

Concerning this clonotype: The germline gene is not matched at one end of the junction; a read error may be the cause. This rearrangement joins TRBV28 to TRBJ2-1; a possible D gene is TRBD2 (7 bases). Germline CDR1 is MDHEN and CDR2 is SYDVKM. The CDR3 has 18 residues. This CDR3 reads CASSSGPQYRGDNNVQFF. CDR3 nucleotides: TGTGCCAGCAGTTCCGGTCCCCAATATCGGGGGGACAATAATGTGCAGTTCTTC. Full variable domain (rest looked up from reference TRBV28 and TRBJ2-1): DVKVTQSSRYLVKRTGEKVFLECVQDMDHENMFWYRQDPGLGLRLIYFSYDVKMKEKGDIPEGYSVSREKKERFSLILESASTNQTSMYLCASSSGPQYRGDNNVQFFGPGTRLTVL.

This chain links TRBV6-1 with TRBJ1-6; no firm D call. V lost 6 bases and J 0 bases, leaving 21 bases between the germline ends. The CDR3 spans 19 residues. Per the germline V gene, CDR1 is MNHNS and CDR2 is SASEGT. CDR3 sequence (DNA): TGTGCCAGCAGCGCGCCCCAGAGTGGATTGAGCTCCTATAATTCACCCCTCCACTTT. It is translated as CASSAPQSGLSSYNSPLHF.

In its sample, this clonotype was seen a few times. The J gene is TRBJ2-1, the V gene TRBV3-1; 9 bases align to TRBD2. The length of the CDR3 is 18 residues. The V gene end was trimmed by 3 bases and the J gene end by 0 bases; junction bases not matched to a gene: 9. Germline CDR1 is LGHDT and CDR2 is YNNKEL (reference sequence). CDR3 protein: CASSHSRGAGGSYNEQFF. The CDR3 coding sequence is TGTGCCAGCAGCCATTCAAGGGGAGCGGGGGGCTCCTACAATGAGCAGTTCTTC.

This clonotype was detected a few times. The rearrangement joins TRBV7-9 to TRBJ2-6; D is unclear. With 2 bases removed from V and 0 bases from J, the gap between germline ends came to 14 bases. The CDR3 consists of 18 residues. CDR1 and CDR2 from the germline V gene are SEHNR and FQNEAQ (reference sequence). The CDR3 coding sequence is TGTGCCAGCAGCTTAAGGGTCAGAGACCACTCTGGGGCCAACGTCCTGACTTTC. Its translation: CASSLRVRDHSGANVLTF.

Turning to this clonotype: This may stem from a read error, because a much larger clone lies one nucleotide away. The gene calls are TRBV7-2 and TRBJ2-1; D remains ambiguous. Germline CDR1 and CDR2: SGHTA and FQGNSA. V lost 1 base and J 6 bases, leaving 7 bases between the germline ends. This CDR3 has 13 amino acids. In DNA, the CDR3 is TGTGCCAGCAGCTTAGATCATTGCAATGAGCAGTTCTTC. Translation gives CASSLDHCNEQFF.

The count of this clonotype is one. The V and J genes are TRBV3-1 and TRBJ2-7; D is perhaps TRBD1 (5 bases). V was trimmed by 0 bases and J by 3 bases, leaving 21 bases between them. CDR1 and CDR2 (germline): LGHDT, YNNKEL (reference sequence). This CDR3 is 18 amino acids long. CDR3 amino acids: CASSQDNLGRGPFYEQYF. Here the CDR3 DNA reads TGTGCCAGCAGCCAAGATAACCTGGGTAGGGGCCCTTTCTACGAGCAGTACTTC.

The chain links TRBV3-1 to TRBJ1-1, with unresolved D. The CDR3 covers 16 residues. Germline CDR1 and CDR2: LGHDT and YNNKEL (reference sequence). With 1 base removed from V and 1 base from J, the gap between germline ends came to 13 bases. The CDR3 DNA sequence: TGTGCCAGCAGCCAAGGAGCGATAAGGTCGAACACTGAAGCTTTCTTT. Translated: CASSQGAIRSNTEAFF.

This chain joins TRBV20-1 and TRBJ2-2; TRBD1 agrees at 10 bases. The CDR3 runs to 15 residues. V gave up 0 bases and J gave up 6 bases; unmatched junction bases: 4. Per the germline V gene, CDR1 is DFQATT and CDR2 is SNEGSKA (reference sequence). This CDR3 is CSARDLGQGAGELFF. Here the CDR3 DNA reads TGCAGTGCTAGAGACCTCGGACAGGGGGCCGGGGAGCTGTTTTTT.

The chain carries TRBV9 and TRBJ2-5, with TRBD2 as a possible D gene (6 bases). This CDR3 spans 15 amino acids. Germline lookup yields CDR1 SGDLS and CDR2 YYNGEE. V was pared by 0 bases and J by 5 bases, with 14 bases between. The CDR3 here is CASSVATSPSETQYF. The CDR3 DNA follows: TGTGCCAGCAGCGTAGCAACTAGCCCTTCGGAGACCCAGTACTTC.